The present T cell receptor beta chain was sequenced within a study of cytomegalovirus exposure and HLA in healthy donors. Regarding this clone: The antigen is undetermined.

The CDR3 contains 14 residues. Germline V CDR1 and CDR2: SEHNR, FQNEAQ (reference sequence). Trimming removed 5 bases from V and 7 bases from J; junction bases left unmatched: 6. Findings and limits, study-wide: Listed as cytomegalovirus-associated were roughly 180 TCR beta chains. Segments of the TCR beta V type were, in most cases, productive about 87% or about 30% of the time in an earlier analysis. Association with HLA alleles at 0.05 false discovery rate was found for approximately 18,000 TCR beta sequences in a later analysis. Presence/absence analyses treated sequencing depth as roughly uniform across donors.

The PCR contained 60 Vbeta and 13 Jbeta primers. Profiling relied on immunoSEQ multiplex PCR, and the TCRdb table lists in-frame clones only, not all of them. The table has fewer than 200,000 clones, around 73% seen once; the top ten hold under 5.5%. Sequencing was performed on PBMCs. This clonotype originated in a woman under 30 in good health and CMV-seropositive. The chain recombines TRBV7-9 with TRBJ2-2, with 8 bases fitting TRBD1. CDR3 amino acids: CASSAQGAFGELFF. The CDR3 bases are TGTGCCAGCAGCGCGCAGGGGGCCTTCGGGGAGCTGTTTTTT.